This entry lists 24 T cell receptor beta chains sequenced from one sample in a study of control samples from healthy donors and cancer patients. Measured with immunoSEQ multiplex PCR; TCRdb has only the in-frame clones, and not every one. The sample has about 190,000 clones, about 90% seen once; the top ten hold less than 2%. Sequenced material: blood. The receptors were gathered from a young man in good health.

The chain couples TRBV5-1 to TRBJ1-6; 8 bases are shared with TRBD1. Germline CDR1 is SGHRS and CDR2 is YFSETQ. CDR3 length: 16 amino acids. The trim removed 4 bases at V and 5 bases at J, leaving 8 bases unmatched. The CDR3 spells CASSRTGTLNNSPLHF. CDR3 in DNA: TGCGCCAGCAGCAGGACAGGGACTTTGAATAATTCACCCCTCCACTTT.

CDR3 loop: CASSARTGGTNEKLFF. The CDR3 nucleotides read TGTGCCAGCAGCGCCCGGACAGGGGGAACTAATGAAAAACTGTTTTTT. The V and J genes are TRBV7-9 and TRBJ1-4; 10 bases are shared with TRBD1. Germline V gives CDR1 SEHNR, CDR2 FQNEAQ (reference sequence). V lost 5 bases to trimming and J lost 1 base; unmatched junction nucleotides: 4. The CDR3 sequence is 16 residues long.

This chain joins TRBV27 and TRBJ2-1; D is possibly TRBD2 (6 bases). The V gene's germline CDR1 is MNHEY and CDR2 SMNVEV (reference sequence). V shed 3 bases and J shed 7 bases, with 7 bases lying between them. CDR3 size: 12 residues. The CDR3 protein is CASSFRGNEQFF. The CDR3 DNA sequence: TGTGCCAGCAGTTTTCGGGGGAATGAGCAGTTCTTC.

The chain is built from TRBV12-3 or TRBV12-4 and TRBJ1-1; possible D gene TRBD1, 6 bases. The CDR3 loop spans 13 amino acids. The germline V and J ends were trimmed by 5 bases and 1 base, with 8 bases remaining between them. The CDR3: CASSQTGNTEAFF. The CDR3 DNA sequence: TGTGCCAGCAGTCAGACAGGGAACACTGAAGCTTTCTTT.

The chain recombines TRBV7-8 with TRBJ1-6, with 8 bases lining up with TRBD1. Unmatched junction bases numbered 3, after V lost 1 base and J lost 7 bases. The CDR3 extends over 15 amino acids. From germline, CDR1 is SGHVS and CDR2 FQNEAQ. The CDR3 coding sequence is TGTGCCAGCAGCTTAGTGGACAGGGCAAATTCACCCCTCCACTTT. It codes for CASSLVDRANSPLHF.

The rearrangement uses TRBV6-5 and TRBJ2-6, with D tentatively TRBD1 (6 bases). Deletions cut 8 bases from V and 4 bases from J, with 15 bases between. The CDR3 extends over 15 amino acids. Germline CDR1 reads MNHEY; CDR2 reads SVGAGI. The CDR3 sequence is CASRRGTTGANVLTF. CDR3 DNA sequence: TGTGCCAGCCGAAGGGGGACCACCGGGGCCAACGTCCTGACTTTC.

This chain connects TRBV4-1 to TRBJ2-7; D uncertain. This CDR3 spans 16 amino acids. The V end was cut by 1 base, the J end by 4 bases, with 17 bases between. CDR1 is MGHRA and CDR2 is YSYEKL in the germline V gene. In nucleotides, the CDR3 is TGCGCCAGCAGCCAAGTATCCATTGGGCCTAGGTACGAGCAGTACTTC. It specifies CASSQVSIGPRYEQYF.

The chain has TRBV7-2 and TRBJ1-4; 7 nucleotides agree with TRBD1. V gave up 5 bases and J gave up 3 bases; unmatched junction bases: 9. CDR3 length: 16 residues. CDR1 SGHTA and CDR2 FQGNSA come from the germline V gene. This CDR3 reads CASSTQGRTANEKLFF. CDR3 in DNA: TGTGCCAGCAGCACACAGGGGAGGACAGCTAATGAAAAACTGTTTTTT.

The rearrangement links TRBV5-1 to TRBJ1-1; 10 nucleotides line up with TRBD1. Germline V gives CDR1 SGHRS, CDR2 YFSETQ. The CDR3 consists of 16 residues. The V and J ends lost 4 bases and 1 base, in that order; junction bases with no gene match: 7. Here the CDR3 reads CASSTGQGLENTEAFF. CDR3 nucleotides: TGCGCCAGCAGCACGGGACAGGGGCTAGAGAACACTGAAGCTTTCTTT.

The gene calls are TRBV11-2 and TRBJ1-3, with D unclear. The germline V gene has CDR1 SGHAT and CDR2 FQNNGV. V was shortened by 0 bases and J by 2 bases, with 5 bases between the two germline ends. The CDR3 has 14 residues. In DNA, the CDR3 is TGTGCCAGCAGCTTAGAACGGGCTGGAAACACCATATATTTT. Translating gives CASSLERAGNTIYF.

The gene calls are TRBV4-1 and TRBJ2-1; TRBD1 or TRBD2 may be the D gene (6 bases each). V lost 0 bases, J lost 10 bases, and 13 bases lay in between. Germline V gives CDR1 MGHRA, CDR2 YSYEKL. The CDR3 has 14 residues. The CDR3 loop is CASSQDRGRREQFF. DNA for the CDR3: TGCGCCAGCAGCCAAGATAGGGGGAGGAGGGAGCAGTTCTTC.

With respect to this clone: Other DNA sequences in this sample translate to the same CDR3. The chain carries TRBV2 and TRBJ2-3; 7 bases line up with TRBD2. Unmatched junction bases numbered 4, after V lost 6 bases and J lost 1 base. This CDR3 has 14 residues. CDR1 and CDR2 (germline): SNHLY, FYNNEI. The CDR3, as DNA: TGTGCCAGCAGCGTTGCGGGGGGCACAGATACGCAGTATTTT. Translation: CASSVAGGTDTQYF. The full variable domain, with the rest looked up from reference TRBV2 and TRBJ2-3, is EPEVTQTPSHQVTQMGQEVILRCVPISNHLYFYWYRQILGQKVEFLVSFYNNEISEKSEIFDDQFSVERPDGSNFTLKIRSTKLEDSAMYFCASSVAGGTDTQYFGPGTRLTVL.

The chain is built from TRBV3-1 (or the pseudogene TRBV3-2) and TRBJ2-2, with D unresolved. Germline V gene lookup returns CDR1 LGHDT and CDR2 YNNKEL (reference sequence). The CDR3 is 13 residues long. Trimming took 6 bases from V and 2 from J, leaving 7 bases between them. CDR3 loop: CASRPPNTGELFF. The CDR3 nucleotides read TGTGCCAGCAGGCCCCCAAACACCGGGGAGCTGTTTTTT.

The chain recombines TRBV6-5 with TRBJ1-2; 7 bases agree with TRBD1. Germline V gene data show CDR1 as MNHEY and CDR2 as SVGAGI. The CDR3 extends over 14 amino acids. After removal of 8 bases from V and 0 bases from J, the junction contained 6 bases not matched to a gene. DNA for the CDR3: TGTGCCAGCCTAGGGGACAGCACTAACTATGGCTACACCTTC. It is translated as CASLGDSTNYGYTF.

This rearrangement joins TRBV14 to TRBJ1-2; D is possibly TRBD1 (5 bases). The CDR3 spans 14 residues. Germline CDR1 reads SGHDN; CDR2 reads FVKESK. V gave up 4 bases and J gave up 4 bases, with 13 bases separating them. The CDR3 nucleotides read TGTGCCAGCAGCCTACCCGGAGGGACCTATGGCTACACCTTC. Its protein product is CASSLPGGTYGYTF.

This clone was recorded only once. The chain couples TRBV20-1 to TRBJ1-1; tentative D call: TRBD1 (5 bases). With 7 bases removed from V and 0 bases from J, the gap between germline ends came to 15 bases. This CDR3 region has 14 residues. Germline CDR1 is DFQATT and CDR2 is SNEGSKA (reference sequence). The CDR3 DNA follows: TGCAGTGGTAGTGAGGGGATAATGAACACTGAAGCTTTCTTT. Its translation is CSGSEGIMNTEAFF.

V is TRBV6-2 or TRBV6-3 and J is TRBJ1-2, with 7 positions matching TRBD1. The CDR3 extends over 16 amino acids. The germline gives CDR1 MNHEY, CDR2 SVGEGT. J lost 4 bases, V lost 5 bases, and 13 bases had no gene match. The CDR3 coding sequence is TGTGCCAGCAGTCCACAGGGGTCCCATGGGGGCTATGGCTACACCTTC. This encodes CASSPQGSHGGYGYTF.

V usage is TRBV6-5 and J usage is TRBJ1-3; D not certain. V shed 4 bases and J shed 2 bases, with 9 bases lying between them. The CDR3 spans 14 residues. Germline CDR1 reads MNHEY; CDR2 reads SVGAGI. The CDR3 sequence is CASSSGLTGNTIYF. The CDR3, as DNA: TGTGCCAGCAGTTCGGGGTTAACTGGAAACACCATATATTTT.

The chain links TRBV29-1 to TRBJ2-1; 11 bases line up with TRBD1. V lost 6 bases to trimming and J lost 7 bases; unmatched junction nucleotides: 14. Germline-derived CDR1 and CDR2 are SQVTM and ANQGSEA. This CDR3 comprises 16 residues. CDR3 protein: CSVLGMDRGLENEQFF. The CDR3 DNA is TGCAGCGTCCTAGGTATGGACAGGGGGCTCGAAAATGAGCAGTTCTTC.

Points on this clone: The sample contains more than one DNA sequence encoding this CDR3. The CDR3 sequence: CASSLDRGLYYEQYF. The DNA of the CDR3 is TGTGCCAGCAGCCTAGACAGGGGCCTCTACTACGAGCAGTACTTC. V gene TRBV6-5 combines with J gene TRBJ2-7; 8 nucleotides match TRBD1. With V trimmed by 6 bases and J by 3 bases, 10 bases remained unmatched. The germline gives CDR1 MNHEY, CDR2 SVGAGI. CDR3 length: 15 amino acids.

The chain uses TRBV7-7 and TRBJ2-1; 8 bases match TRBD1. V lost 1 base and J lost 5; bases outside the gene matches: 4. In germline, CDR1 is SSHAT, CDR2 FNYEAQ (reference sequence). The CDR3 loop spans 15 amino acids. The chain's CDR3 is CASSLGTGSHNEQFF. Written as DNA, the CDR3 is TGTGCCAGCAGCTTAGGGACAGGGAGCCACAATGAGCAGTTCTTC.

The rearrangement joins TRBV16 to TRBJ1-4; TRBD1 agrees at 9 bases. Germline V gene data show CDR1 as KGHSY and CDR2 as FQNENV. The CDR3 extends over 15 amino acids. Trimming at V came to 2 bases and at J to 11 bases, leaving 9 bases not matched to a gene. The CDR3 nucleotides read TGTGCCAGCAGCCAAACCGGGACAGGGTCGAGGAAACTGTTTTTT. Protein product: CASSQTGTGSRKLFF. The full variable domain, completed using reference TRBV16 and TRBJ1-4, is GEEVAQTPKHLVRGEGQKAKLYCAPIKGHSYVFWYQQVLKNEFKFLISFQNENVFDETGMPKERFSAKCLPNSPCSLEIQATKLEDSAVYFCASSQTGTGSRKLFFGSGTQLSVL.

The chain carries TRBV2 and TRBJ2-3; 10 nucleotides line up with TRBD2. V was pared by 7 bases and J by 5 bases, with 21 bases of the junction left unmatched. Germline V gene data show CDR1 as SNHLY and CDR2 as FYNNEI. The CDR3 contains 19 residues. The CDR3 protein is CASTVVGNAAGGYRDTQYF. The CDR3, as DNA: TGTGCCAGCACCGTGGTCGGGAACGCAGCGGGGGGGTATCGAGATACGCAGTATTTT. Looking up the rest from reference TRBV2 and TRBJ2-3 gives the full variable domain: EPEVTQTPSHQVTQMGQEVILRCVPISNHLYFYWYRQILGQKVEFLVSFYNNEISEKSEIFDDQFSVERPDGSNFTLKIRSTKLEDSAMYFCASTVVGNAAGGYRDTQYFGPGTRLTVL.

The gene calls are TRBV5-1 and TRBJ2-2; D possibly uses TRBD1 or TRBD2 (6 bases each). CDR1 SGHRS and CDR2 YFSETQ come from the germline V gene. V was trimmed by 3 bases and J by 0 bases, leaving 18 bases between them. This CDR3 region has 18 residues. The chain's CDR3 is CASSSHKGGPTNTGELFF. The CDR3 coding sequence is TGCGCCAGCAGCTCTCATAAGGGGGGCCCGACGAACACCGGGGAGCTGTTTTTT.